Listed here are 12 T cell receptor beta chains from one sample, sequenced in a study of Ad26.COV2.S vaccination and SARS-CoV-2 variants. Profiled with immunoSEQ multiplex PCR; TCRdb holds only in-frame clones, not every one. The table has around 320,000 clones, about 86% seen once; the top ten hold 1.5% to 2.5%. Specified treatment: 15 to 20 received Ad26.COV2.S at low or high dose, single or two shots; about 5 received placebo; per-sample allocation not given. Samples came from day 63 after the first vaccine or placebo injection. The specimen comprised peripheral blood, sampled in a trial of Ad26.COV2.S vaccine versus placebo. The receptor source for this set is a person aged 18 to 65 who received the Ad26.COV2.S COVID-19 vaccine or a placebo.

The chain is built from TRBV3-1 (or the pseudogene TRBV3-2) and TRBJ1-1, with a possible D match to TRBD1 (5 bases). The CDR3 is made up of 14 amino acids. Germline V gene lookup returns CDR1 LGHDT and CDR2 YNNKEL (reference sequence). The ends were cut back, 2 bases at V and 1 base at J, with 8 bases in the middle. DNA for the CDR3: TGTGCCAGCAGCCAACCGACAGAGAACACTGAAGCTTTCTTT. Translating it yields CASSQPTENTEAFF.

V is TRBV2 and J is TRBJ1-4; D is unresolved. CDR1 SNHLY and CDR2 FYNNEI come from the germline V gene. The CDR3 totals 15 residues. V was trimmed by 6 bases and J by 0 bases, leaving 11 bases between them. The CDR3 DNA reads as TGTGCCAGCAGGAAAGGGCTCGCAACTAATGAAAAACTGTTTTTT. Protein: CASRKGLATNEKLFF.

The V gene is TRBV24-1, the J gene TRBJ1-6; D unresolved. V was cut by 9 bases and J by 0 bases, with 11 bases left in between. The CDR3 consists of 15 residues. Germline CDR1 is KGHDR and CDR2 is SFDVKD. The CDR3 DNA reads TGTGCCACCGGGGAACTCCGCTCCTATAATTCACCCCTCCACTTT. Residues: CATGELRSYNSPLHF.

This clone was seen many times. In nucleotides, the CDR3 is TGTGCCAGCAGTTACTCGACGGACTCCTACGAGCAGTACTTC. Amino acid sequence: CASSYSTDSYEQYF. The chain combines TRBV6-2 or TRBV6-3 with TRBJ2-7, with D unclear. V lost 0 bases to trimming and J lost 0 bases, with 6 bases between them. The CDR3 covers 14 residues. In germline, CDR1 is MNHEY, CDR2 SVGEGT.

The J gene is TRBJ1-5, the V gene TRBV18; 11 positions agree with TRBD1. V gave up 3 bases and J gave up 5 bases; unmatched junction bases: 3. CDR3 length equals 15 residues. Germline V gene lookup returns CDR1 KGHSH and CDR2 LQKENI. CDR3 DNA: TGTGCCAGCTCACCCGGGACAGGGGGACATCAGCCCCAGCATTTT. Its protein is CASSPGTGGHQPQHF.

In its sample, this clone was seen once. This chain joins TRBV10-3 and TRBJ2-3; D is perhaps TRBD1 or TRBD2 (6 bases each). The CDR3 runs to 15 residues. From germline, CDR1 is ENHRY and CDR2 SYGVKD. V lost 6 bases and J 0 bases, leaving 13 bases between the germline ends. This CDR3 is CAISAKGGSTDTQYF. CDR3 in DNA: TGTGCCATCAGCGCTAAGGGGGGAAGCACAGATACGCAGTATTTT.

The chain recombines TRBV3-1 (or the pseudogene TRBV3-2) with TRBJ1-4, with 9 positions matching TRBD1. CDR3 length: 16 amino acids. Germline lookup yields CDR1 LGHDT and CDR2 YNNKEL (reference sequence). V lost 1 base, J lost 3 bases, and 3 bases stayed unmatched. CDR3 in DNA: TGTGCCAGCAGCCAAGTCGGACAGGGGCCTAATGAAAAACTGTTTTTT. This translates into CASSQVGQGPNEKLFF.

The rearrangement joins TRBV7-9 to TRBJ2-3; no firm D call. Trimming removed 1 base at V and 0 bases at J, with 11 bases between. Per germline, CDR1 SEHNR and CDR2 FQNEAQ (reference sequence). The CDR3 covers 16 residues. CDR3 residues: CASSLERSRSTDTQYF. The CDR3 bases are TGTGCCAGCAGCTTAGAACGGTCGCGGAGCACAGATACGCAGTATTTT.

Concerning this clone: The sample contains more than one DNA sequence encoding this CDR3. The rearrangement joins TRBV6-5 to TRBJ1-2, with a possible D match to TRBD1 (5 bases). CDR1 is MNHEY, CDR2 SVGAGI, per germline. The CDR3 runs 13 residues. Trimming cost V 2 bases and J 3 bases, with 7 bases left between them. The CDR3 sequence: CASSYGADYGYTF. CDR3 DNA sequence: TGTGCCAGCAGTTACGGGGCGGACTATGGCTACACCTTC.

The chain couples TRBV5-1 to TRBJ2-2, with unresolved D. Germline V gives CDR1 SGHRS, CDR2 YFSETQ. The CDR3 is 18 residues long. The ends were cut back, 4 bases at V and 6 bases at J, with 25 bases in the middle. This CDR3 reads CASSPTLGSLTRAGELFF. The CDR3 DNA is TGCGCCAGCAGCCCCACATTGGGGTCCTTGACAAGGGCCGGGGAGCTGTTTTTT.

The chain employs TRBV11-2 and TRBJ2-5; 10 nucleotides line up with TRBD2. The CDR3 is 17 amino acids. Germline lookup yields CDR1 SGHAT and CDR2 FQNNGV. V gave up 1 base and J gave up 2 bases; unmatched junction bases: 7. DNA of the CDR3: TGTGCCAGCAGCTTAGGAAGACTAGCGGGTCTACAAGAGACCCAGTACTTC. Its protein is CASSLGRLAGLQETQYF.

The J gene is TRBJ1-3, the V gene TRBV9; D is undetermined. Germline CDR1 SGDLS, CDR2 YYNGEE. The V end lost 3 bases, the J end lost 2 bases, and 6 bases lay between the germline ends. This CDR3 region has 13 residues. For the CDR3, the DNA is TGTGCCAGCAGCGAATCTCCTGGAAACACCATATATTTT. Translation: CASSESPGNTIYF. The full variable domain, with the rest looked up from reference TRBV9 and TRBJ1-3, is DSGVTQTPKHLITATGQRVTLRCSPRSGDLSVYWYQQSLDQGLQFLIQYYNGEERAKGNILERFSAQQFPDLHSELNLSSLELGDSALYFCASSESPGNTIYFGEGSWLTVV.